These 32 T cell receptor beta chains were sequenced from one sample in a study of T-cell memory formation after mild COVID-19. TCRdb called the 5' RACE reads again in MiXCR, with one record for every CDR3 protein. The table lists hundreds of thousands of distinct CDR3 sequences, approximately 18% of them singletons. The sample consisted of PBMCs or a T cell subset sorted from them (not recorded which). Receptors originate from an adult woman who had mild COVID-19 (a few samples of this study predate the infection). Cell type and time point are not known.

CDR3 sequence reads: CASTDPPINVLTF. CDR3 DNA: TGTGCCAGCACCGATCCGCCCATCAACGTCCTGACTTTC. The chain uses TRBV7-9 and TRBJ2-6; D is undetermined. Germline loops: CDR1 SEHNR, CDR2 FQNEAQ (reference sequence). The CDR3 is made up of 13 amino acids. Between the trimmed V and J ends, which lost 7 bases and 9 bases, there was a span of 13 bases. Supplemented by reference TRBV7-9 and TRBJ2-6, the full variable domain reads DTGVSQNPRHKITKRGQNVTFRCDPISEHNRLYWYRQTLGQGPEFLTYFQNEAQLEKSRLLSDRFSAERPKGSFSTLEIQRTEQGDSAMYLCASTDPPINVLTFGAGSRLTVL.

The chain couples TRBV30 to TRBJ1-1; D call uncertain. Trimming cost V 0 bases and J 5 bases, with 7 bases left between them. The V gene's germline CDR1 is GTSNPN and CDR2 SVGIG (reference sequence). This CDR3 has 12 amino acids. CDR3 nucleotide sequence: TGTGCCTGGAGTGTATTAGGGACTGAAGCTTTCTTT. Its protein product is CAWSVLGTEAFF.

In its sample, this clonotype was seen a few times. The chain combines TRBV12-3 or TRBV12-4 with TRBJ1-5; TRBD1 aligns across 8 bases. V dropped 6 bases and J dropped 0; count of bases not matched to a gene: 4. The CDR3 extends over 15 amino acids. The CDR3, as DNA: TGTGCCAGCAGCGGACAGGGATCTAGCAATCAGCCCCAGCATTTT. It codes for CASSGQGSSNQPQHF.

The chain has TRBV5-1 and TRBJ1-1; D ambiguous. Per germline, CDR1 SGHRS and CDR2 YFSETQ. The CDR3 contains 13 residues. V lost 2 bases to trimming and J lost 3 bases, with 8 bases between them. The CDR3 loop is CASSLTLDTEAFF. In DNA, the CDR3 is TGCGCCAGCAGCTTAACATTGGACACTGAAGCTTTCTTT.

The V and J genes are TRBV7-9 and TRBJ2-1; no firm D call. The CDR3 extends over 13 amino acids. The germline V gene has CDR1 SEHNR and CDR2 FQNEAQ (reference sequence). V gave up 1 base and J gave up 6 bases, with 7 bases separating them. CDR3 protein: CASSLGALNEQFF. Here the CDR3 DNA reads TGTGCCAGCAGCTTAGGGGCGCTCAATGAGCAGTTCTTC.

This clonotype was seen a few times. This chain joins TRBV6-2 or TRBV6-3 and TRBJ2-7; D is unresolved. With 2 bases removed from V and 5 bases from J, the gap between germline ends came to 7 bases. CDR1 MNHEY and CDR2 SVGEGT come from the germline V gene. The length of the CDR3 is 12 residues. The chain's CDR3 is CASSYPPHEQYF. Here the CDR3 DNA reads TGTGCCAGCAGTTACCCCCCCCACGAGCAGTACTTC.

The chain is built from TRBV7-8 and TRBJ2-3; perhaps TRBD1 as D (6 bases). The CDR3 is made up of 14 amino acids. In germline, CDR1 is SGHVS, CDR2 FQNEAQ. The V end was cut by 5 bases, the J end by 6 bases, with 15 bases between. CDR3 amino acids: CASSPVTGPDTQYF. CDR3 in DNA: TGTGCCAGCAGCCCGGTGACAGGTCCGGATACGCAGTATTTT.

The chain couples TRBV5-1 to TRBJ2-1; 9 nucleotides line up with TRBD2. V was clipped by 2 bases and J by 9 bases; unmatched bases: 12. There are 16 residues in the CDR3. The V gene's germline CDR1 is SGHRS and CDR2 YFSETQ. CDR3 coding DNA: TGCGCCAGCAGCTTCGGGCGGGAGGGCCTCGATGGTGAGCAGTTCTTC. The encoded protein is CASSFGREGLDGEQFF. Full variable domain (outside the CDR3, taken from reference TRBV5-1 and TRBJ2-1): KAGVTQTPRYLIKTRGQQVTLSCSPISGHRSVSWYQQTPGQGLQFLFEYFSETQRNKGNFPGRFSGRQFSNSRSEMNVSTLELGDSALYLCASSFGREGLDGEQFFGPGTRLTVL.

This clonotype was recorded many times. The chain couples TRBV12-3 or TRBV12-4 to TRBJ2-3; D may be TRBD1 or TRBD2 (5 bases each). The CDR3 loop spans 13 amino acids. V was cut by 3 bases and J by 4 bases, with 8 bases left in between. The CDR3 DNA reads as TGTGCCAGCAGTTTGAGAGGGGCAGATACGCAGTATTTT. As protein: CASSLRGADTQYF.

V and J are TRBV7-8 and TRBJ1-1; D gene unclear. The CDR3 length is 12 residues. Trimming shortened V by 3 bases and J by 8 bases, and 10 bases separated the two germline ends. Germline V gene lookup returns CDR1 SGHVS and CDR2 FQNEAQ. In DNA form, the CDR3 reads TGTGCCAGCAGCTTTCACCTTCTGGAAGCTTTCTTT. Translation: CASSFHLLEAFF.

The chain employs TRBV7-9 and TRBJ2-6, with D tentatively TRBD1 or TRBD2 (5 bases each). Germline V lookup: CDR1 SEHNR, CDR2 FQNEAQ (reference sequence). V lost 10 bases and J 2 bases, leaving 9 bases between the germline ends. CDR3 length equals 13 residues. The CDR3 sequence is CAIGAPGANVLTF. The CDR3 region has the DNA TGTGCCATCGGGGCGCCTGGGGCCAACGTCCTGACTTTC.

As regards this clonotype: One end of the junction is discordant with germline, which a read error may explain. The V and J genes are TRBV3-1 and TRBJ1-1; D remains unclear. The germline V gene encodes CDR1 LGHDT and CDR2 YNNKEL (reference sequence). The length of the CDR3 is 12 residues. The CDR3, as DNA: TGTGCCAGCAGCAAAGAGAGCTCTGAAGCTTTCTTT. Protein sequence: CASSKESSEAFF.

This chain links TRBV2 with TRBJ2-3, with D perhaps matching TRBD2 (5 bases). This CDR3 contains 14 residues. The V end was cut by 4 bases, the J end by 6 bases, with 14 bases between. Germline CDR1 is SNHLY and CDR2 is FYNNEI. CDR3 nucleotides: TGTGCCAGCAGTGGTATTAGCGTCCCCGATACGCAGTATTTT. Translating it yields CASSGISVPDTQYF. Complete variable domain (other parts from reference TRBV2 and TRBJ2-3): EPEVTQTPSHQVTQMGQEVILRCVPISNHLYFYWYRQILGQKVEFLVSFYNNEISEKSEIFDDQFSVERPDGSNFTLKIRSTKLEDSAMYFCASSGISVPDTQYFGPGTRLTVL.

V gene TRBV18 combines with J gene TRBJ1-2; 7 bases agree with TRBD1. The ends lost 2 bases at V and 6 bases at J; junction bases unmatched: 9. This CDR3 has 15 amino acids. Germline V gene sequence: CDR1 KGHSH, CDR2 LQKENI. The CDR3 is CASSPYLQGMDGYTF. The CDR3 coding sequence is TGTGCCAGCTCACCATATCTACAGGGGATGGATGGCTACACCTTC.

This sequence joins TRBV7-9 and TRBJ2-3; TRBD1 matches at 7 bases. Germline-derived CDR1 and CDR2 are SEHNR and FQNEAQ (reference sequence). Germline trimming cut 6 bases from V and 1 base from J; bases unmatched to any gene: 7. The CDR3 length is 15 residues. CDR3 region: CASRATGSGTDTQYF. CDR3 nucleotides: TGTGCCAGCAGGGCGACAGGGTCGGGCACAGATACGCAGTATTTT.

A word on this clonotype: This may be a read error: a much more frequent sequence differs by one nucleotide. J is TRBJ1-2 and V is TRBV12-3 or TRBV12-4, with D perhaps TRBD1 (6 bases). This CDR3 contains 14 residues. The CDR3 DNA is TGTGCCATCAGTCTACAGGGTTTCGTCTATGGCTACACCTTC. This sequence encodes CAISLQGFVYGYTF.

The chain recombines TRBV12-3 or TRBV12-4 with TRBJ2-3; TRBD1 or TRBD2 may be the D gene (5 bases each). With 3 bases removed from V and 5 bases from J, the gap between germline ends came to 12 bases. The CDR3 has 14 amino acids. The CDR3 nucleotides read TGTGCCAGCAGTTTGGGGACCGGCGGAGATACGCAGTATTTT. Encoded protein: CASSLGTGGDTQYF.

This clonotype was found a few times. The chain couples TRBV12-3 or TRBV12-4 to TRBJ1-5; 8 positions match TRBD1. The ends lost 3 bases at V and 6 bases at J; junction bases unmatched: 7. CDR3 length: 15 amino acids. CDR3 nucleotides: TGTGCCAGCAGTTTTAATCAGGGGGCTAGTCAGCCCCAGCATTTT. This sequence encodes CASSFNQGASQPQHF.

This clonotype showed up just a few times. The chain joins TRBV29-1 to TRBJ2-1; TRBD2 aligns across 12 bases. CDR1 is SQVTM and CDR2 is ANQGSEA in the germline V gene. The CDR3 contains 16 residues. J gave up 0 bases and V 5 bases, and 5 bases lay outside the gene matches. The CDR3 region has the DNA TGCAGCGTTTCCGGGACTAGCGGGTTCTCCTACAATGAGCAGTTCTTC. This codes for CSVSGTSGFSYNEQFF.

The gene calls are TRBV9 and TRBJ1-2; D not certain. Trimming removed 0 bases at V and 5 bases at J, with 17 bases between. There are 16 residues in the CDR3. The germline V gene has CDR1 SGDLS and CDR2 YYNGEE. The CDR3 protein is CASSVEGVSGRYGYTF. The CDR3 bases are TGTGCCAGCAGCGTAGAGGGCGTATCAGGACGGTATGGCTACACCTTC.

The chain employs TRBV24-1 and TRBJ2-7; the D is unclear. The germline V and J ends were trimmed by 2 bases and 8 bases, with 18 bases remaining between them. The CDR3 extends over 15 amino acids. Per germline, CDR1 KGHDR and CDR2 SFDVKD. CDR3 sequence: CATSDSHGTTSKQYF. The CDR3 DNA follows: TGTGCCACCAGTGATTCGCACGGAACTACGTCAAAGCAGTACTTC.

This clonotype was detected only a few times. The genes are TRBV20-1 and TRBJ2-1; a weak D match, TRBD2 (6 bases). There are 13 residues in the CDR3. Germline CDR1 and CDR2: DFQATT and SNEGSKA (reference sequence). V gave up 3 bases and J gave up 11 bases, with 17 bases separating them. The CDR3 bases are TGCAGTGCTAGGGCGTTCGTAGCGGTAAAGCAGTTCTTC. Translated, it gives CSARAFVAVKQFF.

The chain uses TRBV2 and TRBJ1-2, with D perhaps matching TRBD1 (6 bases). With 4 bases removed from V and 3 bases from J, the gap between germline ends came to 18 bases. This CDR3 region has 16 residues. The germline V gene has CDR1 SNHLY and CDR2 FYNNEI. The CDR3 spells CASSGRAGASYYGYTF. CDR3 nucleotide sequence: TGTGCCAGCAGTGGAAGGGCGGGGGCTTCGTACTATGGCTACACCTTC.

This clonotype has more than one count but fewer than ten. V gene TRBV30 combines with J gene TRBJ2-3, with 10 bases aligning to TRBD2. Germline trimming cut 5 bases from V and 4 bases from J; bases unmatched to any gene: 3. This CDR3 contains 13 residues. CDR1 is GTSNPN, CDR2 SVGIG, per germline (reference sequence). The CDR3 spells CAWASGSADTQYF. The CDR3 region has the DNA TGTGCCTGGGCTAGCGGGAGTGCAGATACGCAGTATTTT.

This clonotype was found a few times. This chain connects TRBV12-3 or TRBV12-4 to TRBJ2-7, with 8 bases lining up with TRBD1. V lost 2 bases and J lost 2; bases outside the gene matches: 2. The CDR3 extends over 14 amino acids. The CDR3 reads CASSLRTGPYEQYF. DNA for the CDR3: TGTGCCAGCAGTTTAAGGACAGGGCCCTACGAGCAGTACTTC.

This clonotype was seen a few times. The rearrangement joins TRBV23-1 to TRBJ2-5; no clear D gene. TRBV23-1 qualifies as an ORF whose function is uncertain. V was clipped by 6 bases and J by 2 bases, with 13 bases between them. The CDR3 runs 14 residues. This CDR3 reads CASSSLVVQETQYF. CDR3 bases: TGCGCCAGCAGCTCGTTGGTGGTGCAAGAGACCCAGTACTTC.

V usage is TRBV7-9 and J usage is TRBJ1-1; D remains ambiguous. The germline V and J ends were trimmed by 2 bases and 5 bases, with 6 bases remaining between them. Germline values: CDR1 SEHNR, CDR2 FQNEAQ (reference sequence). The CDR3 length is 12 residues. The CDR3 DNA follows: TGTGCCAGCAGCTTAATGGTGACTGAAGCTTTCTTT. It codes for CASSLMVTEAFF.

The rearrangement links TRBV7-8 to TRBJ2-2; 11 nucleotides align to TRBD2. The CDR3 covers 17 residues. From germline, CDR1 is SGHVS and CDR2 FQNEAQ. With 3 bases clipped from V and 1 base from J, the junction kept 4 bases outside the gene matches. DNA of the CDR3: TGTGCCAGCAGCTTGACTAGCGGGATCATGAACACCGGGGAGCTGTTTTTT. This codes for CASSLTSGIMNTGELFF.

This clonotype showed up just a few times. The J gene is TRBJ2-7, the V gene TRBV7-8, with D unresolved. Germline loops: CDR1 SGHVS, CDR2 FQNEAQ. This CDR3 region has 12 residues. The V gene lost 2 bases and the J gene lost 5 bases, with 7 bases spanning the gap. The CDR3 DNA reads as TGTGCCAGCAGCTTACATTCAGACGAGCAGTACTTC. This gives the protein CASSLHSDEQYF. Full variable domain (remainder filled in from reference TRBV7-8 and TRBJ2-7): GAGVSQSPRYKVAKRGQDVALRCDPISGHVSLFWYQQALGQGPEFLTYFQNEAQLDKSGLPSDRFFAERPEGSVSTLKIQRTQQEDSAVYLCASSLHSDEQYFGPGTRLTVT.

The genes are TRBV24-1 and TRBJ2-5, with a tentative D call TRBD2 (6 bases). Trimming stripped 7 bases from V and 5 bases from J, with 19 bases between. Looked up from germline, CDR1 is KGHDR and CDR2 is SFDVKD. The CDR3 runs to 15 residues. CDR3 sequence reads: CATRAGGKLKETQYF. CDR3 DNA: TGTGCCACCAGGGCTGGCGGGAAATTAAAGGAGACCCAGTACTTC.

Here the CDR3 DNA reads TGTGCCGCCCATGTGGACAGGGTAGGAAACACCATATATTTT. The encoded protein is CAAHVDRVGNTIYF. The rearrangement uses TRBV30 and TRBJ1-3; the match to TRBD1 covers 8 bases. Germline lookup yields CDR1 GTSNPN and CDR2 SVGIG (reference sequence). This CDR3 contains 14 residues. J gave up 4 bases and V 8 bases, and 10 bases lay outside the gene matches. The whole variable domain, filled in from reference TRBV30 and TRBJ1-3, reads SQTIHQWPATLVQPVGSPLSLECTVEGTSNPNLYWYRQAAGRGLQLLFYSVGIGQISSEVPQNLSASRPQDRQFILSSKKLLLSDSGFYLCAAHVDRVGNTIYFGEGSWLTVV.

The V gene is TRBV6-2 or TRBV6-3, the J gene TRBJ1-2; D is uncertain. Trimming removed 3 bases from V and 8 bases from J, with 13 bases in between. This CDR3 comprises 13 residues. Germline V lookup: CDR1 MNHEY, CDR2 SVGEGT. CDR3 amino acids: CASSYGQRGGYTF. The CDR3 DNA is TGTGCCAGCAGTTATGGTCAACGCGGCGGCTACACCTTC.